This TCR beta chain was recorded in a study of cytomegalovirus exposure and HLA in healthy donors. The study, taken as a whole, reports: Several of the most significant clusters were apparently associated with common viral pathogens in a later analysis. Some highly shared sequence variants likely arose as a pipeline artifact. Presence/absence results assume similar sequencing depth per donor, which may not hold.

Primers: 60 Vbeta forward and 13 Jbeta reverse. Produced via immunoSEQ multiplex PCR; TCRdb's table is partial and in-frame only. The table lists 100,000 to 150,000 clones, roughly 80% of them singletons. V was shortened by 2 bases and J by 1 base, with 4 bases between the two germline ends. This CDR3 comprises 13 residues. From germline, CDR1 is MGHDK and CDR2 SYGVNS. Points on this clone: Its antigen is not known.

The V gene is TRBV25-1, the J gene TRBJ2-3; D gene uncertain. Material for sequencing was PBMCs. The receptor comes from a female donor in good health and CMV-seropositive. The CDR3 DNA reads TGTGCCAGCAGTGAAATAGGCACAGATACGCAGTATTTT. This encodes CASSEIGTDTQYF. The whole variable domain, remainder taken from reference TRBV25-1 and TRBJ2-3, is EADIYQTPRYLVIGTGKKITLECSQTMGHDKMYWYQQDPGMELHLIHYSYGVNSTEKGDLSSESTVSRIRTEHFPLTLESARPSHTSQYLCASSEIGTDTQYFGPGTRLTVL.